The source of this T cell receptor (beta chain) is a study of cytomegalovirus exposure and HLA in healthy donors. The V gene lost 1 base and the J gene lost 7 bases, with 10 bases spanning the gap. The CDR3 contains 12 residues. CDR1 GTSNPN and CDR2 SVGIG come from the germline V gene (reference sequence). With 60 Vbeta and 13 Jbeta primers, the PCR was carried out. Sequencing used immunoSEQ multiplex PCR; TCRdb keeps in-frame clones, though not all of them. The sample has some 120,000 clones, roughly 62% seen once. Material: PBMCs. The receptor comes from a man aged 30 to 45 in good health and CMV-seropositive. The rearrangement links TRBV30 to TRBJ1-2; D not certain. CDR3 DNA: TGTGCCTGGAGTGGACCGAGGATTGGCTACACCTTC. It specifies CAWSGPRIGYTF. The full variable domain, its missing parts supplied by reference TRBV30 and TRBJ1-2, is SQTIHQWPATLVQPVGSPLSLECTVEGTSNPNLYWYRQAAGRGLQLLFYSVGIGQISSEVPQNLSASRPQDRQFILSSKKLLLSDSGFYLCAWSGPRIGYTFGSGTRLTVV.